Only a few counts were recorded for the clone carrying this T cell receptor beta chain. The antigen is unknown. These data belong to a study of T cell repertoires in ileal Crohn's disease. The assay was immunoSEQ multiplex PCR, and TCRdb's table has in-frame clones only and misses some. The table records 12,000 or so clones, around 78% of them present only once. From germline, CDR1 is SGHAT and CDR2 FQNNGV. The CDR3 spans 11 residues. Trimming removed 4 bases from V and 6 bases from J, with 7 bases in between. The study's findings and limits: Sorted CD8 T cells held more high-frequency clones than CD4.

The source material was ileal tissue. The chain joins TRBV11-2 to TRBJ2-7, with a possible D match to TRBD2 (6 bases). This receptor was identified in an adult with Crohn's disease. The CDR3 DNA follows: TGTGCCAGCAGCTCTAGCGTCGAGCAGTACTTC. As protein: CASSSSVEQYF.